The present T cell receptor (beta chain) was sequenced within a study of CD8 T cells in Susac syndrome. The germline V gene encodes CDR1 SGHKS and CDR2 YYEKEE (reference sequence). There are 16 residues in the CDR3. Deletions cut 4 bases from V and 0 bases from J, with 16 bases between. With random hexamers, reverse transcription was performed on roughly 0.5 to 1 ug of RNA. The method of amplification for TCR beta CDR3 was immunoSEQ multiplex PCR, covering 54 Vbeta and 13 Jbeta. TCRdb ran MiXCR on the immunoSEQ multiplex PCR reads and lists one entry per CDR3 protein. In the table there are roughly 110,000 distinct CDR3 sequences, around 93% of which are singletons. Points on this clonotype: What it binds is unknown.

Sequencing of TCR beta was undertaken in CD8+ and CD4+ T cells derived from blood. Broader study findings: Only a relatively small number of individuals were included in the TCR sequencing and HLA analysis.

The material sequenced was CD8+ T cells from PBMCs. The receptor was derived from a human donor in good health. The V and J genes are TRBV5-5 and TRBJ1-1; D is perhaps TRBD1 (5 bases). CDR3 amino acids: CASSQLTVAMNTEAFF. As DNA, the CDR3 is TGTGCCAGCAGCCAGCTGACAGTAGCCATGAACACTGAAGCTTTCTTT.